This T cell receptor beta chain was captured in a study of blood T cell repertoires in COVID-19. In the study overall: The United States, Italy and Spain provided the acute and convalescent COVID-19 samples.

This clone turned up a few times. Per the authors' pipeline: Amplification of reference gene primers provided the estimated nucleated cell counts. Profiling relied on immunoSEQ multiplex PCR, and the TCRdb table lists in-frame clones only, not all of them. V, J and clone size reflect that table, while D and trimming were determined from the DNA. Counted here are some 120,000 clones, around 83% occurring once; the ten biggest clones make up 1.3% to 1.5%. CDR3 size: 11 residues. V was pared by 6 bases and J by 5 bases, with 7 bases between. Germline CDR1 is MNHEY and CDR2 is SVGEGT. Sequencing was done on a sample of peripheral blood. The chain recombines TRBV6-2 or TRBV6-3 with TRBJ2-5; the D is unclear. This clonotype originated in a man in his forties with acute or convalescent COVID-19. CDR3 bases: TGTGCCAGCAGCTTCGTGGAGACCCAGTACTTC. Encoded protein: CASSFVETQYF.